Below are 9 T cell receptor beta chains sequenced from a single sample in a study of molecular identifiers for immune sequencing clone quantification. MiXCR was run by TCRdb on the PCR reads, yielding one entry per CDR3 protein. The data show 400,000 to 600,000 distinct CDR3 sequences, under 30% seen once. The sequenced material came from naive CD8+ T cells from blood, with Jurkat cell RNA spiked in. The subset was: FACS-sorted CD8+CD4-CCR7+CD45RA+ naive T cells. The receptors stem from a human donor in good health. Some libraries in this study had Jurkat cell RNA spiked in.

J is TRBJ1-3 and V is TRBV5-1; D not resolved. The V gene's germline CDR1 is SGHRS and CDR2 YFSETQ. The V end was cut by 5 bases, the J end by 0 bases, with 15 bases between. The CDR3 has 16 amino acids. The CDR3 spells CASRDGGRASGNTIYF. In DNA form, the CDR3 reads TGCGCCAGCAGGGACGGTGGGAGAGCCTCTGGAAACACCATATATTTT.

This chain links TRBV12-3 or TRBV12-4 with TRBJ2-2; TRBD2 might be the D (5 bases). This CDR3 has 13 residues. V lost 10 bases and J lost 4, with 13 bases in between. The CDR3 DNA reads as TGTGCCATCGACGGAGGTACCACCGGGGAGCTGTTTTTT. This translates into CAIDGGTTGELFF.

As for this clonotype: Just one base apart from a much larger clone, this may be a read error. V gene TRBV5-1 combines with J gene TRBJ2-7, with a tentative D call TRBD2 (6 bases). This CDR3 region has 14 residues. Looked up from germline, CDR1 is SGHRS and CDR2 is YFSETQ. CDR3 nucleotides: TGCGCCAGCGGCTTGGCTCCGGAGGGCTGCGAGCAGTACTTC. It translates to CASGLAPEGCEQYF.

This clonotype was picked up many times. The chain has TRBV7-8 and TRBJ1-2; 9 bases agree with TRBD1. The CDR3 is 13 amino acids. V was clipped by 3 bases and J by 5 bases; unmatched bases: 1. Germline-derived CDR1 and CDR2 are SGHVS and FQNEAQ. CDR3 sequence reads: CASSFGTGYGYTF. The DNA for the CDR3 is TGTGCCAGCAGCTTTGGGACAGGGTATGGCTACACCTTC.

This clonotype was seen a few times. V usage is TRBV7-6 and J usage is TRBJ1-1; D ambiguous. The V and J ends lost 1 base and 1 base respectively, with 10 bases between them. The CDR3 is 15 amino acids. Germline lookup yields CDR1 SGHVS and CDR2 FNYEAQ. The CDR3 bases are TGTGCCAGCAGCTTAGATGCGGGCAAGAACACTGAAGCTTTCTTT. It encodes CASSLDAGKNTEAFF.

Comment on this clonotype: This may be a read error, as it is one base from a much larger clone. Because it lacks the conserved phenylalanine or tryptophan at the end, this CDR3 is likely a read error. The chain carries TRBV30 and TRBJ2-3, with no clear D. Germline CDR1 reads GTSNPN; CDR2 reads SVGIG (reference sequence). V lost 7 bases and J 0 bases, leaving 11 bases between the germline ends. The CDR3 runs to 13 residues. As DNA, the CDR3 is TGTGCCTTCCAGCAGGCTAGCACAGATACGCAGTATATT. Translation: CAFQQASTDTQYI.

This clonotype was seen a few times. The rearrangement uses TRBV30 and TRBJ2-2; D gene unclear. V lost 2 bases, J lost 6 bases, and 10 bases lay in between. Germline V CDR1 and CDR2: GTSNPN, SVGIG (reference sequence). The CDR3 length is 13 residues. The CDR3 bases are TGTGCCTGGAGTCCAAATCAGTCCGGGGAGCTGTTTTTT. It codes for CAWSPNQSGELFF.

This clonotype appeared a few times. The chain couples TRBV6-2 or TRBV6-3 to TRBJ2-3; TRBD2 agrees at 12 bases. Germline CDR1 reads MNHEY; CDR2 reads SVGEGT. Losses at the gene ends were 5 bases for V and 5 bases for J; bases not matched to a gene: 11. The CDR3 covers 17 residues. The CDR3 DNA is TGTGCCAGCAGTCAATCGTCATGGACTAGCGGGGTAGATACGCAGTATTTT. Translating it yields CASSQSSWTSGVDTQYF.

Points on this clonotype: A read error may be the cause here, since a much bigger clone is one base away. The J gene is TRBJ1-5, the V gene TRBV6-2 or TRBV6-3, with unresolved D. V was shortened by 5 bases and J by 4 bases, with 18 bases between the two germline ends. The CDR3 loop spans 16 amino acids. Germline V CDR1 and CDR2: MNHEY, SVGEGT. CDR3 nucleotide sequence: TGTGCCAGCAGTCCTCTTGAGTTGGCAGTTAATCAGCCCCAGCATTTT. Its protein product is CASSPLELAVNQPQHF.